A single sample gave rise to the 27 T cell receptor beta chains below, sequenced in a study of blood T cell repertoires in COVID-19. TCRdb's table, derived via immunoSEQ multiplex PCR, lists solely in-frame clones and lacks some. This sample carries some 150,000 clones, over 65% of them seen once, and the ten largest clones take under 2%. Sequencing was carried out using peripheral blood. All receptors derive from a man older than 75 with acute or convalescent COVID-19.

The chain links TRBV28 to TRBJ1-4; a possible D gene is TRBD1 (5 bases). This CDR3 is 14 amino acids long. Germline assignment: CDR1 MDHEN and CDR2 SYDVKM. Trimming shortened V by 6 bases and J by 2 bases, and 10 bases separated the two germline ends. The CDR3 protein is CASSTGDTNEKLFF. As DNA, the CDR3 is TGTGCCAGCAGCACAGGAGATACTAATGAAAAACTGTTTTTT.

V gene TRBV30 combines with J gene TRBJ2-2, with 10 bases aligning to TRBD1. The CDR3 has 15 amino acids. Unmatched junction bases numbered 7, after V lost 5 bases and J lost 4 bases. Germline V gene data show CDR1 as GTSNPN and CDR2 as SVGIG (reference sequence). The CDR3 is CAWAHGQGVTGELFF. As DNA, the CDR3 is TGTGCCTGGGCCCATGGACAGGGGGTCACCGGGGAGCTGTTTTTT.

V usage is TRBV9 and J usage is TRBJ1-2, with a weak D call TRBD1 (6 bases). This CDR3 is 14 amino acids long. V lost 0 bases to trimming and J lost 3 bases, with 9 bases between them. CDR1 is SGDLS and CDR2 is YYNGEE in the germline V gene. The CDR3: CASSVGQVDYGYTF. CDR3 sequence (DNA): TGTGCCAGCAGCGTAGGACAGGTTGACTATGGCTACACCTTC.

This clone occurred a few times. The CDR3 loop reads CASSFTSGGRDTQYF. The CDR3 DNA is TGTGCCAGCAGCTTCACTAGCGGGGGCCGGGATACGCAGTATTTT. The chain has TRBV11-2 and TRBJ2-3; 11 bases are a match to TRBD2. Germline CDR1 and CDR2: SGHAT and FQNNGV. The CDR3 totals 15 residues. The J segment lost 6 bases and the V segment lost 3 bases, leaving 5 bases of the junction unmatched.

This sequence joins TRBV7-9 and TRBJ2-7, with TRBD2 matching over 12 bases. CDR1 is SEHNR, CDR2 FQNEAQ, per germline (reference sequence). The CDR3 totals 14 residues. J gave up 6 bases and V 5 bases, and 5 bases lay outside the gene matches. The CDR3 protein is CASSGSGLAGEQYF. The CDR3 DNA reads TGTGCCAGCAGCGGATCGGGACTAGCGGGCGAGCAGTACTTC.

CDR3 coding DNA: TGTGCCAGTCTAGACCTCAGGGTAGGGAGGAATCAGCCCCAGCATTTT. The encoded protein is CASLDLRVGRNQPQHF. This chain uses TRBV19 with TRBJ1-5, with TRBD1 as a possible D gene (5 bases). The CDR3 has 16 residues. The V gene's germline CDR1 is LNHDA and CDR2 SQIVND (reference sequence). V lost 8 bases and J lost 4, with 21 bases in between.

This chain connects TRBV14 to TRBJ1-5; D is ambiguous. V was shortened by 1 base and J by 10 bases, with 11 bases between the two germline ends. The CDR3 covers 13 residues. In germline, CDR1 is SGHDN, CDR2 FVKESK. The CDR3 protein is CASSQGRGSPQHF. CDR3 in DNA: TGTGCCAGCAGCCAAGGTAGAGGCTCCCCCCAGCATTTT. The full variable domain, rest sourced from reference TRBV14 and TRBJ1-5, is EAGVTQFPSHSVIEKGQTVTLRCDPISGHDNLYWYRRVMGKEIKFLLHFVKESKQDESGMPNNRFLAERTGGTYSTLKVQPAELEDSGVYFCASSQGRGSPQHFGDGTRLSIL.

The V and J genes are TRBV6-4 and TRBJ2-3; D remains unclear. V shed 2 bases and J shed 5 bases, with 8 bases lying between them. In germline, CDR1 is MRHNA, CDR2 SNTAGT. The CDR3 has 13 amino acids. The CDR3 sequence is CASSDQRRDTQYF. CDR3 DNA sequence: TGTGCCAGCAGTGACCAGCGCCGAGATACGCAGTATTTT.

This clone was picked up a small number of times. CDR3 sequence: CASSPPGGVRETQYF. CDR3 coding DNA: TGTGCCAGCTCACCCCCGGGGGGGGTCAGAGAGACCCAGTACTTC. The chain uses TRBV18 and TRBJ2-5; 8 bases match TRBD2. The CDR3 has 15 amino acids. Germline V gives CDR1 KGHSH, CDR2 LQKENI. V dropped 3 bases and J dropped 4; count of bases not matched to a gene: 7. Full variable domain (remainder filled in from reference TRBV18 and TRBJ2-5): NAGVMQNPRHLVRRRGQEARLRCSPMKGHSHVYWYRQLPEEGLKFMVYLQKENIIDESGMPKERFSAEFPKEGPSILRIQQVVRGDSAAYFCASSPPGGVRETQYFGPGTRLLVL.

The chain recombines TRBV7-3 with TRBJ2-5, with no clear D. CDR1 and CDR2 from the germline V gene are SGHTA and FQGTGA. CDR3 length: 16 amino acids. V was trimmed by 5 bases and J by 0 bases, leaving 16 bases between them. In DNA form, the CDR3 reads TGTGCCAGCAGCCCCACATCGCGAGGCAACCAAGAGACCCAGTACTTC. Protein product: CASSPTSRGNQETQYF.

The chain combines TRBV9 with TRBJ2-1; 11 positions agree with TRBD2. Germline CDR1 is SGDLS and CDR2 is YYNGEE. This CDR3 is built from 16 residues. Germline trimming cut 1 base from V and 0 bases from J; bases unmatched to any gene: 0. The CDR3 DNA follows: TGTGCCAGCAGCGTAACTAGCGGGGGCTCCTACAATGAGCAGTTCTTC. Translated, it gives CASSVTSGGSYNEQFF.

This clone was counted a single time. The chain uses TRBV4-3 and TRBJ2-7, with TRBD1 matching over 8 bases. The V and J ends lost 4 bases and 4 bases, in that order; junction bases with no gene match: 6. Germline V lookup: CDR1 LGHNA, CDR2 YSLEER. CDR3 length: 14 amino acids. CDR3 nucleotide sequence: TGCGCCAGCAGCCGAGGACAGGGAGTTTACGAGCAGTACTTC. Translating it yields CASSRGQGVYEQYF.

The sample holds a few counts of this clone. The V call is TRBV19, the J call TRBJ1-1; tentative D call: TRBD1 (6 bases). Trimming pared 4 bases from V and 10 bases from J, leaving 13 bases between. This CDR3 is built from 12 residues. Germline CDR1 LNHDA, CDR2 SQIVND (reference sequence). In DNA form, the CDR3 reads TGTGCCAGTAGTAGGGACATTCGGGGAGCTTTCTTT. It specifies CASSRDIRGAFF.

With regard to this clone: The sample contains more than one DNA sequence encoding this CDR3. This chain connects TRBV6-5 to TRBJ2-7, with 10 bases matching TRBD1. The V segment lost 3 bases and the J segment 2 bases; nucleotides outside the gene matches: 1. The CDR3 consists of 14 residues. Looked up from germline, CDR1 is MNHEY and CDR2 is SVGAGI. CDR3 nucleotides: TGTGCCAGCAGTTATGGACAGGGGGCCTACGAGCAGTACTTC. Residues: CASSYGQGAYEQYF.

This chain uses TRBV6-6 with TRBJ2-3; the D gene is possibly TRBD2 (7 bases). With 7 bases removed from V and 4 bases from J, the gap between germline ends came to 18 bases. The CDR3 length is 15 residues. Germline V gene data show CDR1 as MNHNY and CDR2 as SVGAGI (reference sequence). The CDR3 here is CASKKGGGPADTQYF. DNA for the CDR3: TGTGCCAGCAAAAAAGGGGGGGGTCCGGCAGATACGCAGTATTTT.

The gene calls are TRBV15 and TRBJ1-2; 9 bases map to TRBD1. CDR3 size: 15 residues. The germline gives CDR1 LNHNV, CDR2 YYDKDF (reference sequence). Losses at the gene ends were 0 bases for V and 7 bases for J; bases not matched to a gene: 6. CDR3 amino acids: CATSRDGQGIGGYTF. The CDR3 DNA reads as TGTGCCACCAGCAGAGATGGACAGGGGATAGGTGGCTACACCTTC. The full variable domain, completed using reference TRBV15 and TRBJ1-2, is DAMVIQNPRYQVTQFGKPVTLSCSQTLNHNVMYWYQQKSSQAPKLLFHYYDKDFNNEADTPDNFQSRRPNTSFCFLDIRSPGLGDTAMYLCATSRDGQGIGGYTFGSGTRLTVV.

The chain links TRBV5-1 to TRBJ2-2, with 10 bases that match TRBD2. V was pared by 7 bases and J by 5 bases, with 8 bases of the junction left unmatched. Germline CDR1 reads SGHRS; CDR2 reads YFSETQ. This CDR3 has 15 amino acids. CDR3 loop: CASGVAGGGTGELFF. CDR3 in DNA: TGCGCCAGCGGCGTAGCGGGGGGAGGAACCGGGGAGCTGTTTTTT.

The chain uses TRBV4-2 and TRBJ1-6; D is unresolved. CDR3 length equals 14 residues. V shed 1 base and J shed 4 bases, with 5 bases lying between them. The germline gives CDR1 LGHNA, CDR2 YNFKEQ. CDR3: CASSQGEYNSPLHF. As DNA, the CDR3 is TGTGCCAGCAGCCAAGGGGAGTATAATTCACCCCTCCACTTT.

In the case of this clone: One end of the junction varies from germline; a read error may be responsible. The rearrangement uses TRBV7-2 and TRBJ2-1, with 10 bases identical to TRBD1. Per the germline V gene, CDR1 is SGHTA and CDR2 is FQGNSA. This CDR3 region has 13 residues. This CDR3 reads CASSWDRGNEQLF. CDR3 DNA sequence: TGTGCCAGCAGCTGGGACAGGGGCAATGAGCAGCTCTTC.

The chain recombines TRBV2 with TRBJ2-4; D perhaps matches TRBD2 (6 bases). CDR1 SNHLY and CDR2 FYNNEI come from the germline V gene. The V and J ends lost 10 bases and 1 base respectively, with 23 bases between them. CDR3 length equals 17 residues. In nucleotides, the CDR3 is TGTGCCACCTCGAAAGGGGTGGTTGGGGGGGCCAAAAACATTCAGTACTTC. Translation: CATSKGVVGGAKNIQYF.

The J gene is TRBJ2-7, the V gene TRBV10-3; 7 bases agree with TRBD1. V was clipped by 6 bases and J by 0 bases; unmatched bases: 5. CDR3 size: 14 residues. CDR1 is ENHRY and CDR2 is SYGVKD in the germline V gene. The CDR3 region is CAIRSGTDSYEQYF. The DNA for the CDR3 is TGTGCCATCAGATCCGGGACAGACTCCTACGAGCAGTACTTC.

The CDR3 reads CASSALTADTQYF. DNA for the CDR3: TGTGCCAGCAGTGCCCTGACTGCAGATACGCAGTATTTT. The V and J genes are TRBV25-1 and TRBJ2-3; the D is unclear. The V end lost 4 bases, the J end lost 4 bases, and 9 bases lay between the germline ends. Germline V gives CDR1 MGHDK, CDR2 SYGVNS. The CDR3 runs to 13 residues.

This clone was seen only a few times. The chain couples TRBV2 to TRBJ2-5, with TRBD2 matching over 8 bases. Trimming at V came to 7 bases and at J to 2 bases, leaving 9 bases not matched to a gene. The CDR3 is 15 residues long. CDR1 and CDR2 from the germline V gene are SNHLY and FYNNEI. The CDR3 coding sequence is TGTGCCAGCACCGAACGAAGCGGGGGACAAGAGACCCAGTACTTC. Its protein is CASTERSGGQETQYF.

V is TRBV7-9 and J is TRBJ1-1; no firm D call. The V gene's germline CDR1 is SEHNR and CDR2 FQNEAQ (reference sequence). V was pared by 3 bases and J by 1 base, with 6 bases between. The CDR3 consists of 13 residues. CDR3 loop: CASSFTANTEAFF. In DNA, the CDR3 is TGTGCCAGCAGCTTCACAGCGAACACTGAAGCTTTCTTT.

This sequence joins TRBV9 and TRBJ2-2; 9 bases are a match to TRBD1. This CDR3 contains 15 residues. CDR1 and CDR2 from the germline V gene are SGDLS and YYNGEE. J gave up 6 bases and V 6 bases, and 9 bases lay outside the gene matches. The CDR3 loop reads CASTLPQGAAGELFF. CDR3 nucleotide sequence: TGTGCCAGCACACTCCCACAGGGGGCGGCCGGGGAGCTGTTTTTT.

The rearrangement links TRBV5-1 to TRBJ2-5; tentatively, D is TRBD2 (6 bases). CDR1 is SGHRS and CDR2 is YFSETQ in the germline V gene. The CDR3 is 14 amino acids. V was clipped by 5 bases and J by 5 bases, with 16 bases between them. For the CDR3, the DNA is TGCGCCAGCAGTGGAGGGTCGGTTAGGGAGACCCAGTACTTC. Amino acids: CASSGGSVRETQYF.

The chain uses TRBV6-1 and TRBJ2-2; 13 bases are shared with TRBD2. V shed 4 bases and J 2 bases; nucleotides not matched to a gene: 7. CDR1 and CDR2 from the germline V gene are MNHNS and SASEGT. This CDR3 has 18 residues. The CDR3: CASSATGLAGANTGELFF. The CDR3 coding sequence is TGTGCCAGCAGTGCGACCGGACTAGCGGGGGCCAACACCGGGGAGCTGTTTTTT.